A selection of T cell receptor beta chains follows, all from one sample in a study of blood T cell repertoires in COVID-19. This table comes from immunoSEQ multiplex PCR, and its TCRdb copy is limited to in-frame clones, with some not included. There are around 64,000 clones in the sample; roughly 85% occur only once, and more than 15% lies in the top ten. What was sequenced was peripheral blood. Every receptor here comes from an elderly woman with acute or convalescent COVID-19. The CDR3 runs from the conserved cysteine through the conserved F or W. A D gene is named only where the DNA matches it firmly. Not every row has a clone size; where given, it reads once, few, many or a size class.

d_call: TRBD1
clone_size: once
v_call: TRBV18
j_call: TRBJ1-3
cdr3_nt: TGTGCCAGCTCACTCCAGGGGGCCGCCTCTGGAAACACCATATATTTT
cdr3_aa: CASSLQGAASGNTIYF

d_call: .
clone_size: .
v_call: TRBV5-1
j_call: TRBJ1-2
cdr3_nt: TGCGCCAGCAGCTTGACAGGGCTAGACTATGGCTACACCTTC
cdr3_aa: CASSLTGLDYGYTF

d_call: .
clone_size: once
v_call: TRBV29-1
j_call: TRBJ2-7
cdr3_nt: TGCAGCGTTCGGGTGAACCTAATTTCCCCCGAGCAGTACTTC
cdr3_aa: CSVRVNLISPEQYF

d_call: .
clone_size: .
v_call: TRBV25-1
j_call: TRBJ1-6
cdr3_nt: TGTGCCAGCACCGGTCAGGGTTATAATTCACCCCTCCACTTT
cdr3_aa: CASTGQGYNSPLHF

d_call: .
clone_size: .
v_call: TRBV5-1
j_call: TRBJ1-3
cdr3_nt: TGCGCCAGCAGCTTGGTGGCAGGAGGAAACACCATATATTTT
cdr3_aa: CASSLVAGGNTIYF

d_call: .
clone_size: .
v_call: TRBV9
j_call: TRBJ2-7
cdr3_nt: TGTGCCAGCAGCGTAGGGTCTTGGGGCCCTGTAGGAGAGCAGTACTTC
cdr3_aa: CASSVGSWGPVGEQYF

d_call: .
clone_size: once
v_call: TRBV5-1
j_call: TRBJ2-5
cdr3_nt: TGCGCCAGCAGCTTGAGAGAAGAGACCCAGTACTTC
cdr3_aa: CASSLREETQYF

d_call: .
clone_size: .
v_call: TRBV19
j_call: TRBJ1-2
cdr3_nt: TGTGCCAGTAGTAGCTTCGACGGGAACTATGGCTACACCTTC
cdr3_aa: CASSSFDGNYGYTF

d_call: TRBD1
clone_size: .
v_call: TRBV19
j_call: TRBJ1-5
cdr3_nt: TGTGCCAGTAGTCCTCGAGGGGGCTTCCCCCAGGAGCCCCAGCATTTT
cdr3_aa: CASSPRGGFPQEPQHF

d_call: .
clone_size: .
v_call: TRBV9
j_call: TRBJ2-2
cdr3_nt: TGTGCCAGCAGCGTAAGGGACTGGACCGGGGAGCTGTTTTTT
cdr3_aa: CASSVRDWTGELFF

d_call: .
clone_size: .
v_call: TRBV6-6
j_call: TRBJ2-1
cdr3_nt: TGTGCCAGCCGAGAAGAGTCACTGTACAATGAGCAGTTCTTC
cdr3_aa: CASREESLYNEQFF

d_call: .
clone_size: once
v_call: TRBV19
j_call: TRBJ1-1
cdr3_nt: TGTGCCAGTAGTCAACAGAGATCGAACACTGAAGCTTTCTTT
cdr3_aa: CASSQQRSNTEAFF

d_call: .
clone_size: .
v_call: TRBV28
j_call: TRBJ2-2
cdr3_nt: TGTGCCAGCAGGACCCAGGGGTACACCGGGGAGCTGTTTTTT
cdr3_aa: CASRTQGYTGELFF

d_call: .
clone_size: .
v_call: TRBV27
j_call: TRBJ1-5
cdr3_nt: TGTGCCAGCAGTTTATTGGGCCAGCCCCAGCATTTT
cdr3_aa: CASSLLGQPQHF

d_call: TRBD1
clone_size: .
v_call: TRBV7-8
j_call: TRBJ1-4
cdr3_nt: TGTGCCAGCAGCCCACGATGGACAGGGGGCAGGCGCCATGAAAAACTGTTTTTT
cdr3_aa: CASSPRWTGGRRHEKLFF

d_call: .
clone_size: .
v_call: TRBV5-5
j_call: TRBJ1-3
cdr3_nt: TGTGCCAGCAGTCTTCAGGCTTACTCTGGAAACACCATATATTTT
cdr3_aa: CASSLQAYSGNTIYF

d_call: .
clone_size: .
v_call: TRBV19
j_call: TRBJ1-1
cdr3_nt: TGTGCCAGTAGTATAGATGGGGGGGCAAACTATGAAGCTTTCTTT
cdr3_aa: CASSIDGGANYEAFF